The 32 T cell receptor beta chains below come from one sample, sequenced in a study of read filtering for tumor transcriptome and immune sequencing. From 400 to 450 ng of RNA, a library with molecular barcoded alpha/delta and beta/gamma adaptors was made. TCRdb re-called the reads through MiXCR, storing one row per CDR3 protein. In the table there are 120,000 or so distinct CDR3 sequences, 10% to 15% of which are singletons. The specimen was a population of CD138-negative cells sorted from bone marrow. The receptor source for this set is a donor aged 40 or over with multiple myeloma.

In its sample, this clonotype was seen many times. V gene TRBV19 combines with J gene TRBJ2-2; no clear D gene. Germline CDR1 and CDR2: LNHDA and SQIVND (reference sequence). V was shortened by 3 bases and J by 4 bases, with 9 bases between the two germline ends. The CDR3 spans 14 residues. CDR3 in amino acids: CASSIKAGTGELFF. The CDR3 region has the DNA TGTGCCAGTAGTATCAAGGCAGGCACCGGGGAGCTGTTTTTT.

As concerns this clonotype: This could be a read error, since a much larger clone is one nucleotide away. The chain recombines TRBV7-2 with TRBJ1-3; D remains ambiguous. The CDR3 contains 16 residues. Germline V lookup: CDR1 SGHTA, CDR2 FQGNSA. V shed 8 bases and J shed 2 bases, with 19 bases lying between them. CDR3 loop: CASGPAPKGPGNTIYF. Here the CDR3 DNA reads TGTGCCAGCGGCCCAGCCCCCAAGGGCCCTGGAAACACCATATATTTT.

This clonotype occurred a few times. The J gene is TRBJ2-7, the V gene TRBV28; D is ambiguous. CDR3 length: 13 residues. Trimming cost V 2 bases and J 5 bases, with 10 bases left between them. Germline V gives CDR1 MDHEN, CDR2 SYDVKM. The CDR3 DNA reads TGTGCCAGCAGTTTAGAGGTCCCCCACGAGCAGTACTTC. Amino acids: CASSLEVPHEQYF. Full variable domain (rest looked up from reference TRBV28 and TRBJ2-7): DVKVTQSSRYLVKRTGEKVFLECVQDMDHENMFWYRQDPGLGLRLIYFSYDVKMKEKGDIPEGYSVSREKKERFSLILESASTNQTSMYLCASSLEVPHEQYFGPGTRLTVT.

The table lists this clonotype with many counts. The chain uses TRBV6-5 and TRBJ1-1; D might be TRBD1 (5 bases). CDR3 length equals 15 residues. Germline values: CDR1 MNHEY, CDR2 SVGAGI. V was pared by 4 bases and J by 0 bases, with 12 bases between. CDR3 in amino acids: CASSLAGLLNTEAFF. CDR3 nucleotides: TGTGCCAGCAGTTTGGCGGGACTATTGAACACTGAAGCTTTCTTT.

Ten or more counts support this clonotype. The gene calls are TRBV19 and TRBJ1-5, with D maybe TRBD1 (5 bases). This CDR3 comprises 18 residues. V lost 9 bases, J lost 2 bases, and 26 bases lay in between. The germline V gene has CDR1 LNHDA and CDR2 SQIVND (reference sequence). CDR3 amino acids: CASHGWGGMDNGNQPQHF. The CDR3 DNA follows: TGTGCCAGCCATGGGTGGGGGGGGATGGATAACGGCAATCAGCCCCAGCATTTT.

With regard to this clonotype: This sequence may be a read error, since a much larger clone differs from it by one base. The V and J genes are TRBV5-1 and TRBJ2-3; 9 bases map to TRBD1. The germline V gene has CDR1 SGHRS and CDR2 YFSETQ. This CDR3 is built from 15 residues. The CDR3 DNA is TGCGCCAGCAGCTTGGAAGGACAGGGGTCAGATACGCGGTATTTT. This sequence encodes CASSLEGQGSDTRYF.

This clonotype was detected ten times or more. CDR3 bases: TGCGCCAGCAGCCGGGACAGTGCAACTAATGAAAAACTGTTTTTT. Amino acids: CASSRDSATNEKLFF. The V gene is TRBV5-1, the J gene TRBJ1-4; 7 bases align to TRBD1. The CDR3 is made up of 15 amino acids. V dropped 4 bases and J dropped 0; count of bases not matched to a gene: 3. Looked up from germline, CDR1 is SGHRS and CDR2 is YFSETQ.

The chain joins TRBV7-2 to TRBJ2-1, with TRBD2 matching over 8 bases. The CDR3 has 14 amino acids. CDR1 SGHTA and CDR2 FQGNSA come from the germline V gene. J gave up 10 bases and V 4 bases, and 9 bases lay outside the gene matches. CDR3 in amino acids: CASSSVGTSQEQFF. For the CDR3, the DNA is TGTGCCAGCAGCTCAGTCGGGACTAGTCAAGAGCAGTTCTTC. Combining the CDR3 with reference TRBV7-2 and TRBJ2-1 gives the whole variable domain GAGVSQSPSNKVTEKGKDVELRCDPISGHTALYWYRQSLGQGLEFLIYFQGNSAPDKSGLPSDRFSAERTGGSVSTLTIQRTQQEDSAVYLCASSSVGTSQEQFFGPGTRLTVL.

The sample holds many counts of this clonotype. The chain is built from TRBV29-1 and TRBJ1-2; no clear D gene. Trimming shortened V by 3 bases and J by 3 bases, and 8 bases separated the two germline ends. CDR3 size: 12 residues. The germline V gene encodes CDR1 SQVTM and CDR2 ANQGSEA. The CDR3 region is CSVDEGDYGYTF. The CDR3 DNA reads TGCAGCGTTGACGAGGGAGACTATGGCTACACCTTC.

At least ten counts were recorded for this clonotype. This rearrangement joins TRBV6-2 or TRBV6-3 to TRBJ2-6; tentatively, D is TRBD2 (6 bases). The ends were cut back, 2 bases at V and 2 bases at J, with 7 bases in the middle. Germline V gene lookup returns CDR1 MNHEY and CDR2 SVGEGT. The CDR3 extends over 15 amino acids. The CDR3 protein is CASSYGGTGANVLTF. CDR3 bases: TGTGCCAGCAGTTACGGGGGGACTGGGGCCAACGTCCTGACTTTC.

This clonotype was counted a few times. The rearrangement links TRBV5-1 to TRBJ1-5; possibly TRBD1 for D (5 bases). V lost 2 bases and J lost 4, with 13 bases in between. This CDR3 is built from 15 residues. CDR1 is SGHRS and CDR2 is YFSETQ in the germline V gene. In nucleotides, the CDR3 is TGCGCCAGCAGCTTCGGGACGGAAATAAATCAGCCCCAGCATTTT. Amino acids: CASSFGTEINQPQHF.

This clonotype was seen repeatedly, ten times or more. The J gene is TRBJ2-1, the V gene TRBV3-1; possible D gene TRBD1, 6 bases. This CDR3 has 16 residues. Trimming took 7 bases from V and 0 from J, leaving 16 bases between them. In germline, CDR1 is LGHDT, CDR2 YNNKEL (reference sequence). CDR3 amino acids: CASTANRQVSYNEQFF. The CDR3 DNA sequence: TGTGCCAGCACCGCCAATCGACAGGTCTCCTACAATGAGCAGTTCTTC.

The table lists this clonotype with many counts. This chain joins TRBV6-1 and TRBJ2-1; 11 positions agree with TRBD2. The V gene's germline CDR1 is MNHNS and CDR2 SASEGT. The CDR3 is made up of 14 amino acids. V gave up 5 bases and J gave up 9 bases; unmatched junction bases: 6. CDR3 protein: CASSISGGDSEQFF. CDR3 DNA: TGTGCCAGCAGTATTAGCGGGGGGGATAGTGAGCAGTTCTTC.

This clonotype was seen ten or more times. The chain links TRBV5-1 to TRBJ1-1; D uncertain. V lost 0 bases and J lost 5, with 8 bases in between. The CDR3 is 13 residues long. The germline V gene encodes CDR1 SGHRS and CDR2 YFSETQ. CDR3 bases: TGCGCCAGCAGCTTGGTAGGAGCTACTGAAGCTTTCTTT. This gives the protein CASSLVGATEAFF.

This clonotype was counted many times. The chain combines TRBV20-1 with TRBJ2-3, with 13 bases fitting TRBD2. CDR3 size: 13 residues. The V gene's germline CDR1 is DFQATT and CDR2 SNEGSKA (reference sequence). J lost 6 bases, V lost 3 bases, and 0 bases had no gene match. The CDR3 coding sequence is TGCAGTGCTAGGACTAGCGGGGGGGATACGCAGTATTTT. Translating gives CSARTSGGDTQYF.

At least ten counts were recorded for this clonotype. This chain links TRBV25-1 with TRBJ2-1; the D gene is possibly TRBD2 (5 bases). V was shortened by 4 bases and J by 6 bases, with 7 bases between the two germline ends. The length of the CDR3 is 12 residues. The germline V gene encodes CDR1 MGHDK and CDR2 SYGVNS. CDR3 sequence reads: CASSVDFNEQFF. For the CDR3, the DNA is TGTGCCAGCAGTGTGGACTTCAATGAGCAGTTCTTC.

This clonotype was seen many times. The chain couples TRBV18 to TRBJ2-5; 8 bases map to TRBD1. From germline, CDR1 is KGHSH and CDR2 LQKENI. The trim removed 3 bases at V and 5 bases at J, leaving 5 bases unmatched. This CDR3 has 14 residues. The CDR3 DNA sequence: TGTGCCAGCTCACCTCAGGGGGCCAGGGAGACCCAGTACTTC. Its protein is CASSPQGARETQYF.

There are many counts of this clonotype. The chain employs TRBV29-1 and TRBJ2-1, with 7 bases aligning to TRBD2. CDR3 length equals 13 residues. Germline V CDR1 and CDR2: SQVTM, ANQGSEA. The V and J ends lost 2 bases and 3 bases, in that order; junction bases with no gene match: 1. CDR3 nucleotides: TGCAGCGTTGAAAGCGGGAACTACAATGAGCAGTTCTTC. Protein product: CSVESGNYNEQFF.

This clonotype came up many times. The CDR3: CASSFSDATGELFF. As DNA, the CDR3 is TGTGCCAGCAGCTTCTCAGACGCCACCGGGGAGCTGTTTTTT. The chain combines TRBV7-9 with TRBJ2-2; D gene ambiguous. The V end lost 3 bases, the J end lost 4 bases, and 9 bases lay between the germline ends. Germline-derived CDR1 and CDR2 are SEHNR and FQNEAQ (reference sequence). The CDR3 contains 14 residues.

This clonotype was detected ten times or more. The rearrangement uses TRBV7-2 and TRBJ2-1; D is unclear. Germline lookup yields CDR1 SGHTA and CDR2 FQGNSA. The V gene lost 5 bases and the J gene lost 10 bases, with 15 bases spanning the gap. This CDR3 spans 13 amino acids. The CDR3 nucleotides read TGTGCCAGCAGCCCGGACCCCTCAGTAGAGCAGTTCTTC. Amino acids: CASSPDPSVEQFF.

In this sample, this clonotype turned up many times. The V gene is TRBV28, the J gene TRBJ1-1; D unclear. Germline V lookup: CDR1 MDHEN, CDR2 SYDVKM. V was trimmed by 5 bases and J by 1 base, leaving 11 bases between them. CDR3 length equals 14 residues. Here the CDR3 DNA reads TGTGCCAGCAGTCCTGGGGTCCCGAACACTGAAGCTTTCTTT. Protein sequence: CASSPGVPNTEAFF.

This clonotype occurred many times. The genes are TRBV28 and TRBJ2-3, with a possible D match to TRBD2 (6 bases). CDR1 is MDHEN and CDR2 is SYDVKM in the germline V gene. V was pared by 4 bases and J by 3 bases, with 11 bases between. CDR3 length: 14 residues. For the CDR3, the DNA is TGTGCCAGCAGTTCTCCAGGGAGGACAGATACGCAGTATTTT. This gives the protein CASSSPGRTDTQYF.

This clonotype was seen ten or more times. V and J are TRBV29-1 and TRBJ1-1; unclear D gene. This CDR3 is built from 12 residues. V lost 1 base, J lost 1 base, and 4 bases lay in between. Germline CDR1 and CDR2: SQVTM and ANQGSEA. CDR3 in amino acids: CSVEGTNTEAFF. The CDR3, as DNA: TGCAGCGTTGAAGGGACGAACACTGAAGCTTTCTTT.

This clonotype was recorded many times. The chain couples TRBV5-4 to TRBJ2-1; 11 bases line up with TRBD2. J was trimmed by 6 bases and V by 0 bases; bases with no gene match: 5. CDR3 length: 16 amino acids. The germline CDR1 and CDR2 sequences are SGHNT and YYREEE (reference sequence). This CDR3 reads CASSLELAGVGNEQFF. For the CDR3, the DNA is TGTGCCAGCAGCTTGGAACTAGCGGGAGTAGGCAATGAGCAGTTCTTC.

This clonotype occurred a few times. The gene calls are TRBV28 and TRBJ2-3; 7 bases fit TRBD1. Germline V CDR1 and CDR2: MDHEN, SYDVKM. There are 14 residues in the CDR3. Germline trimming cut 4 bases from V and 4 bases from J; bases unmatched to any gene: 5. The CDR3 DNA sequence: TGTGCCAGCAGTTCCAGACAGGGATCAGATACGCAGTATTTT. It specifies CASSSRQGSDTQYF. The variable domain in full, with the rest retrieved from reference TRBV28 and TRBJ2-3, is DVKVTQSSRYLVKRTGEKVFLECVQDMDHENMFWYRQDPGLGLRLIYFSYDVKMKEKGDIPEGYSVSREKKERFSLILESASTNQTSMYLCASSSRQGSDTQYFGPGTRLTVL.

Worth noting for this clonotype: A much larger clone sits a single nucleotide away, making a read error possible. V is TRBV28 and J is TRBJ2-1; no clear D. Germline values: CDR1 MDHEN, CDR2 SYDVKM. Trimming removed 3 bases at V and 3 bases at J, with 6 bases between. The CDR3 is 13 residues long. CDR3 in amino acids: CASSFGYYNEQFF. CDR3 sequence (DNA): TGTGCCAGCAGTTTCGGCTACTACAATGAGCAGTTCTTC.

Notes on this clonotype: This may be a read error, as it is one base from a much larger clone. The V gene is TRBV12-3 or TRBV12-4, the J gene TRBJ2-7; no clear D. The CDR3 sequence is 12 residues long. The CDR3 sequence: CASSQTGYVQYF. CDR3 DNA sequence: TGTGCCAGCAGTCAGACGGGCTACGTGCAGTACTTC.

The table lists this clonotype with many counts. The gene calls are TRBV6-1 and TRBJ2-3, with TRBD2 matching 10 bases. The CDR3 consists of 15 residues. The V and J ends lost 7 bases and 2 bases, in that order; junction bases with no gene match: 6. The germline V gene encodes CDR1 MNHNS and CDR2 SASEGT. The CDR3 nucleotides read TGTGCCAGCAACCGAGCGGGAGGGCCCACAGATACGCAGTATTTT. Encoded protein: CASNRAGGPTDTQYF.

This clonotype was found many times. The rearrangement links TRBV3-1 to TRBJ1-1, with D uncertain. V was trimmed by 0 bases and J by 3 bases, leaving 8 bases between them. Germline CDR1 reads LGHDT; CDR2 reads YNNKEL (reference sequence). This CDR3 spans 14 amino acids. The CDR3 reads CASSQESLYTEAFF. As DNA, the CDR3 is TGTGCCAGCAGCCAAGAGTCTCTTTACACTGAAGCTTTCTTT.

Worth noting for this clonotype: A single base separates this from a much larger clone, so it may be a read error. The chain combines TRBV20-1 with TRBJ2-1; tentative D call: TRBD2 (6 bases). The CDR3 runs 15 residues. Trimming left V 0 bases short and J 8 bases short, with 17 bases between. Germline V gives CDR1 DFQATT, CDR2 SNEGSKA (reference sequence). This CDR3 is CSARDQEGRFDEQFF. The CDR3 coding sequence is TGCAGTGCTAGAGATCAGGAGGGCCGTTTCGATGAGCAGTTCTTC.

In this sample, this clonotype turned up a few times. This may be a read error: a much more frequent sequence differs by one nucleotide. The chain is built from TRBV10-3 and TRBJ2-7; 10 bases match TRBD2. This CDR3 has 16 residues. Germline V gives CDR1 ENHRY, CDR2 SYGVKD. The DNA for the CDR3 is TGTGCCATCAGTGAGCGGCTAGCGGGAGACAACTACGAGCGGTACTTC. Translated, it gives CAISERLAGDNYERYF.

This clonotype came up many times. The rearrangement links TRBV29-1 to TRBJ2-1, with D possibly being TRBD2 (6 bases). CDR1 and CDR2 (germline): SQVTM, ANQGSEA. Trimming shortened V by 5 bases and J by 0 bases, and 14 bases separated the two germline ends. CDR3 length: 15 residues. The CDR3 DNA is TGCAGCGTTCCCCCGGACTACAACTCCTACAATGAGCAGTTCTTC. Encoded protein: CSVPPDYNSYNEQFF.